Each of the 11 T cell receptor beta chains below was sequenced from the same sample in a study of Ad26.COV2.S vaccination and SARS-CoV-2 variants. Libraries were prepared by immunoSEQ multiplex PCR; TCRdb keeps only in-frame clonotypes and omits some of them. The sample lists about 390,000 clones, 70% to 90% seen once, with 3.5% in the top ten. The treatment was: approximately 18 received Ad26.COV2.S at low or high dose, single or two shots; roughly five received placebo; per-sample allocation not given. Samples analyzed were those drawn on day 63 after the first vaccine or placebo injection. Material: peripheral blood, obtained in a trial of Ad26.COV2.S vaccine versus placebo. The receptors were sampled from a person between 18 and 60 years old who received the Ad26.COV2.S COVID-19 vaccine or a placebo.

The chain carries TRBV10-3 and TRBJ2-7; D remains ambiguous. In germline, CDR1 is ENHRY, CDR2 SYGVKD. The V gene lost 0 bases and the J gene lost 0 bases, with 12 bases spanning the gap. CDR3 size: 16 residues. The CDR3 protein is CAISESSQIGSYEQYF. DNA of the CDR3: TGTGCCATCAGTGAGTCGAGTCAAATCGGCTCCTACGAGCAGTACTTC.

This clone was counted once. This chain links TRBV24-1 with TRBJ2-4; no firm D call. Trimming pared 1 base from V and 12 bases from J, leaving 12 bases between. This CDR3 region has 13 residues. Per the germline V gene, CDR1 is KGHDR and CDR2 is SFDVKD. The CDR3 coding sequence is TGTGCCACCAGTGATTTTATCACCCTTCGTCAGTACTTC. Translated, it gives CATSDFITLRQYF.

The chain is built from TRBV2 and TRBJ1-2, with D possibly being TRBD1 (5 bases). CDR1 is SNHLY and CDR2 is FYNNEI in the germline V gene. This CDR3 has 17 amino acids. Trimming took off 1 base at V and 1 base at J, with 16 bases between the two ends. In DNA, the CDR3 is TGTGCCAGCAGTGAAGGGCGCAGGGCGGGGGGTAACTATGGCTACACCTTC. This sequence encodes CASSEGRRAGGNYGYTF.

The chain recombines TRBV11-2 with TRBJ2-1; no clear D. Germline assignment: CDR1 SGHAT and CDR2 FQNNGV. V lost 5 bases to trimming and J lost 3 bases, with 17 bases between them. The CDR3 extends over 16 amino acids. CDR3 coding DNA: TGTGCCAGCAGCCCCTACGGTCTTGGGGTCTACAATGAGCAGTTCTTC. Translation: CASSPYGLGVYNEQFF.

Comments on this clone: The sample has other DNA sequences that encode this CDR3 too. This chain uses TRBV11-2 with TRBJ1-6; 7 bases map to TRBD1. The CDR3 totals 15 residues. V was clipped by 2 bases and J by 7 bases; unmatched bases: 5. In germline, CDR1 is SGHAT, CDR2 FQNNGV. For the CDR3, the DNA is TGTGCCAGCAGCTTAAGGGGGACAGACAATTCACCCCTCCACTTT. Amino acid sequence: CASSLRGTDNSPLHF.

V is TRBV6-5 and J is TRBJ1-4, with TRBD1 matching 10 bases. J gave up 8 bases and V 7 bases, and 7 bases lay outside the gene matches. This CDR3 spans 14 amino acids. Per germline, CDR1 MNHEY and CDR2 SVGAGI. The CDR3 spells CASKRQGAGEKLFF. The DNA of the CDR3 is TGTGCCAGCAAACGACAGGGGGCAGGGGAAAAACTGTTTTTT.

The DNA of the CDR3 is TGTGCCATCGGGGGGGGTTTAGGTCCCTACAATGAGCAGTTCTTC. It codes for CAIGGGLGPYNEQFF. This rearrangement joins TRBV6-5 to TRBJ2-1, with 8 bases fitting TRBD2. Germline values: CDR1 MNHEY, CDR2 SVGAGI. The V and J ends lost 10 bases and 2 bases, in that order; junction bases with no gene match: 10. The CDR3 has 15 amino acids.

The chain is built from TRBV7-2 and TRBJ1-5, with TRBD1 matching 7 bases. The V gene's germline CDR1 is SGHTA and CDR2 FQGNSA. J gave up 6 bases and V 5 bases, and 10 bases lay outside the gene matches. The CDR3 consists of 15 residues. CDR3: CASSTPGGEGQPQHF. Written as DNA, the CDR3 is TGTGCCAGCAGCACCCCAGGGGGGGAAGGTCAGCCCCAGCATTTT.

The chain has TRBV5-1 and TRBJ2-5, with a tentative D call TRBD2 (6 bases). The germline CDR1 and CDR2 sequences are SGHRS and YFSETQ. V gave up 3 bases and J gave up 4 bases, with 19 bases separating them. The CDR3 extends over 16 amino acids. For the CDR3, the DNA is TGCGCCAGCAGCTGGCGGGGAGCGGTTTCAGGAGAGACCCAGTACTTC. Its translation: CASSWRGAVSGETQYF.

CDR3 protein: CAWRRRDAEGGYTF. In DNA, the CDR3 is TGTGCCTGGAGACGCCGGGACGCGGAGGGTGGCTACACCTTC. V and J are TRBV30 and TRBJ1-2; a possible D gene is TRBD1 (5 bases). CDR3 length: 14 residues. CDR1 and CDR2 from the germline V gene are GTSNPN and SVGIG (reference sequence). V was clipped by 3 bases and J by 7 bases, with 18 bases between them.

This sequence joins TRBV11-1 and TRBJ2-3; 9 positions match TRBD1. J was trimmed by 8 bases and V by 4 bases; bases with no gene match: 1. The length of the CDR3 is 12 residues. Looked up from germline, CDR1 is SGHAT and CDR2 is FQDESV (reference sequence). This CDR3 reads CASSSTGGTQYF. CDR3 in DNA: TGTGCCAGCAGCTCGACAGGGGGTACGCAGTATTTT.